This T cell receptor (beta chain) derives from a study of cytomegalovirus exposure and HLA in healthy donors. The PCR employed 60 Vbeta primers together with 13 Jbeta primers. Sequencing used immunoSEQ multiplex PCR; TCRdb keeps in-frame clones, though not all of them. Its clone listing holds some 70,000 clones. Study conclusions and caveats: Cytomegalovirus association was listed for around 180 TCR beta chains. According to an earlier analysis, most TCR beta V segments yielded productive rearrangements about 87% or about 30% of the time. For most TCR sequences rarity was the rule, although some public TCRs occurred in many donors.

On this clone: The antigen is not known.

The sample consisted of PBMCs. The TCR originated in a female donor in good health and CMV-seropositive.

CDR3 nucleotides: TGTGCCAGCAGCTTCGGGTGGGGCAAGGGCCGCGAGCAGTACTTC. This sequence encodes CASSFGWGKGREQYF. The chain uses TRBV13 and TRBJ2-7, with D tentatively TRBD1 (5 bases). The V gene lost 3 bases and the J gene lost 6 bases, with 18 bases spanning the gap. From germline, CDR1 is PRHDT and CDR2 FYEKMQ (reference sequence). CDR3 size: 15 residues. Supplemented by reference TRBV13 and TRBJ2-7, the full variable domain reads AAGVIQSPRHLIKEKRETATLKCYPIPRHDTVYWYQQGPGQDPQFLISFYEKMQSDKGSIPDRFSAQQFSDYHSELNMSSLELGDSALYFCASSFGWGKGREQYFGPGTRLTVT.